Following are 23 T cell receptor beta chains from one sample sequenced in a study of T cells after yellow fever vaccination (dated by TCRdb to 2018 to 2020). This specimen's treatment or condition label, per the study, means: live attenuated yellow fever vaccine strain. Libraries were constructed by 5' RACE. Data came from an Illumina HiSeq 2500. The public reads were reprocessed in TCRdb via fastp at Q25 and MiXCR, keeping in-frame beta chains. Rows with a matching CDR3 protein are joined into one entry that keeps the most common DNA and genes. Counted in this sample were under 550,000 distinct CDR3 sequences; about a fifth of them appeared once. The top ten constitute about 16% of the sample. The sequencing used PBMCs, collected about 20 days after the first yellow fever vaccination. The receptors derive from a man between 18 and 35 years old who received the YFV17D yellow fever vaccine.

This clonotype was picked up many times. This chain links TRBV21-1 with TRBJ1-6; TRBD1 was called by the table and not checked on the DNA. TRBV21-1 is a documented pseudogene. CDR3 length: 14 amino acids. Here the CDR3 DNA reads TGTGCCAGCAGGACAGGGGCATATAATTCACCCCTCCACTTT. This gives the protein CASRTGAYNSPLHF.

The CDR3 is CASRKETQYF. CDR3 nucleotides: TGTGCCAGCAGGAAAGAGACCCAGTACTTC. The V and J genes are TRBV12-3 or TRBV12-4 and TRBJ2-5; the D is unclear. CDR3 length: 10 amino acids. V was shortened by 6 bases and J by 3 bases, with 2 bases between the two germline ends.

The chain has TRBV30 and TRBJ2-2; the D is unclear. Germline V lookup: CDR1 GTSNPN, CDR2 SVGIG (reference sequence). This CDR3 region has 13 residues. Trimming removed 3 bases from V and 3 bases from J, with 8 bases in between. CDR3 sequence (DNA): TGTGCCTGGAGCCACAGAGACACCGGGGAGCTGTTTTTT. Amino acid sequence: CAWSHRDTGELFF.

This clonotype appeared a few times. The V gene is TRBV5-4, the J gene TRBJ2-2; tentatively, D is TRBD1 or TRBD2 (5 bases each). V was clipped by 0 bases and J by 2 bases, with 11 bases between them. CDR3 length equals 16 residues. Germline CDR1 SGHNT, CDR2 YYREEE (reference sequence). The CDR3 DNA is TGTGCCAGCAGCTTGGGAGGGGCACTAAACACCGGGGAGCTGTTTTTT. Its protein product is CASSLGGALNTGELFF.

This clonotype has just a few counts. The J gene is TRBJ2-1, the V gene TRBV10-3, with no clear D. Germline CDR1 is ENHRY and CDR2 is SYGVKD. This CDR3 spans 12 amino acids. Trimming cost V 0 bases and J 5 bases, with 2 bases left between them. CDR3 region: CAISESHNEQFF. CDR3 DNA: TGTGCCATCAGTGAGTCGCACAATGAGCAGTTCTTC.

The J gene is TRBJ1-2, the V gene TRBV14, with D perhaps matching TRBD1 (6 bases). The V gene lost 1 base and the J gene lost 4 bases, with 13 bases spanning the gap. Germline CDR1 and CDR2: SGHDN and FVKESK. The CDR3 loop spans 15 amino acids. CDR3: CASSQVRGTGYGYTF. The CDR3 coding sequence is TGTGCCAGCAGCCAAGTCAGGGGTACTGGCTATGGCTACACCTTC.

The chain is built from TRBV5-1 and TRBJ2-3; D is undetermined. Trimming cost V 4 bases and J 0 bases, with 9 bases left between them. Germline CDR1 SGHRS, CDR2 YFSETQ. The CDR3 is made up of 14 amino acids. This CDR3 is CASSAQSSTDTQYF. The CDR3 coding sequence is TGCGCCAGCAGCGCCCAAAGTAGCACAGATACGCAGTATTTT.

This chain connects TRBV6-2 or TRBV6-3 to TRBJ2-3; D is perhaps TRBD2 (6 bases). The CDR3 contains 16 residues. Trimming shortened V by 0 bases and J by 3 bases, and 13 bases separated the two germline ends. CDR1 and CDR2 from the germline V gene are MNHEY and SVGEGT. The CDR3 DNA is TGTGCCAGCAGTTACTCGGGACTTGCTGGGACAGATACGCAGTATTTT. It encodes CASSYSGLAGTDTQYF.

This clonotype was seen a handful of times. V is TRBV5-1 and J is TRBJ2-3, with TRBD2 matching over 9 bases. After removal of 6 bases from V and 6 bases from J, the junction contained 11 bases not matched to a gene. CDR1 and CDR2 from the germline V gene are SGHRS and YFSETQ. The length of the CDR3 is 15 residues. CDR3 protein: CASTQVAGVGDTQYF. In DNA, the CDR3 is TGCGCCAGCACCCAGGTAGCGGGGGTTGGTGATACGCAGTATTTT.

This clonotype was counted only a few times. This chain links TRBV2 with TRBJ2-3; D is possibly TRBD1 (5 bases). Looked up from germline, CDR1 is SNHLY and CDR2 is FYNNEI. Deletions cut 3 bases from V and 1 base from J, with 8 bases between. CDR3 length equals 14 residues. CDR3 bases: TGTGCCAGCAGTGAGGGCAGGGGCACAGATACGCAGTATTTT. It encodes CASSEGRGTDTQYF.

In this sample, this clonotype turned up many times. This sequence joins TRBV12-3 or TRBV12-4 and TRBJ2-5, with D tentatively TRBD1 (5 bases). The CDR3 spans 14 residues. The ends were cut back, 5 bases at V and 3 bases at J, with 13 bases in the middle. In DNA, the CDR3 is TGTGCCAGCAGTCCCACCTGGACAAAAGAGACCCAGTACTTC. Translating gives CASSPTWTKETQYF.

The chain recombines TRBV12-3 or TRBV12-4 with TRBJ1-1; perhaps TRBD1 as D (6 bases). The CDR3 is 14 amino acids. V lost 0 bases to trimming and J lost 9 bases, with 14 bases between them. The CDR3: CASSLAGARSKAFF. DNA of the CDR3: TGTGCCAGCAGTTTAGCGGGGGCCCGTTCGAAAGCTTTCTTT.

This clonotype was detected ten times or more. J is TRBJ1-6 and V is TRBV29-1; 9 bases are a match to TRBD1. The CDR3 contains 13 residues. Trimming took 6 bases from V and 8 from J; bases not matched to a gene: 5. CDR1 and CDR2 (germline): SQVTM, ANQGSEA. The CDR3 DNA reads TGCAGCGTGGGCCGGGACAGGGATTCACCCCTCCACTTT. This gives the protein CSVGRDRDSPLHF.

This clonotype was counted between two and nine times. The DNA for the CDR3 is TGTGCCAGCAGCTTTCTTAGAACTGAAGCTTTCTTT. Protein: CASSFLRTEAFF. V usage is TRBV7-2 and J usage is TRBJ1-1; no definite D call. V was cut by 3 bases and J by 5 bases, with 7 bases left in between. Germline assignment: CDR1 SGHTA and CDR2 FQGNSA. The CDR3 extends over 12 amino acids. Together with reference TRBV7-2 and TRBJ1-1, the CDR3 gives the full variable domain: GAGVSQSPSNKVTEKGKDVELRCDPISGHTALYWYRQSLGQGLEFLIYFQGNSAPDKSGLPSDRFSAERTGGSVSTLTIQRTQQEDSAVYLCASSFLRTEAFFGQGTRLTVV.

This chain uses TRBV18 with TRBJ1-2, with TRBD1 matching over 8 bases. Germline lookup yields CDR1 KGHSH and CDR2 LQKENI. The CDR3 loop spans 13 amino acids. The J segment lost 3 bases and the V segment lost 6 bases, leaving 3 bases of the junction unmatched. The CDR3 sequence is CASSQGADYGYTF. The CDR3 nucleotides are TGTGCCAGCTCCCAGGGGGCAGACTATGGCTACACCTTC.

This chain uses TRBV5-1 with TRBJ2-6; D remains unclear. V lost 0 bases to trimming and J lost 0 bases, with 13 bases between them. This CDR3 is 18 amino acids long. In germline, CDR1 is SGHRS, CDR2 YFSETQ. CDR3 DNA sequence: TGCGCCAGCAGCTTGGCCGAGGACCTATACTCTGGGGCCAACGTCCTGACTTTC. This sequence encodes CASSLAEDLYSGANVLTF.

This clonotype was seen many times. The rearrangement links TRBV5-1 to TRBJ2-1; 7 bases match TRBD1. CDR1 is SGHRS, CDR2 YFSETQ, per germline. The CDR3 runs to 15 residues. V was clipped by 4 bases and J by 4 bases; unmatched bases: 8. The CDR3 protein is CASSRPDRTYNEQFF. DNA for the CDR3: TGCGCCAGCAGCCGCCCGGACAGGACTTACAATGAGCAGTTCTTC.

This clonotype was counted only a few times. CDR3 sequence (DNA): TGCGCCAGCAGCCAAGATGGCAGGAGCTACACCTTC. Amino acid sequence: CASSQDGRSYTF. The genes are TRBV4-1 and TRBJ1-2; no firm D call. The V gene lost 0 bases and the J gene lost 9 bases, with 8 bases spanning the gap. This CDR3 is 12 amino acids long. From germline, CDR1 is MGHRA and CDR2 YSYEKL.

The sample holds many counts of this clonotype. This rearrangement joins TRBV12-3 or TRBV12-4 to TRBJ1-2; 7 nucleotides match TRBD1. This CDR3 region has 14 residues. J lost 0 bases, V lost 6 bases, and 4 bases had no gene match. CDR3 sequence (DNA): TGTGCCAGCAGCCAGACAGGGACTAACTATGGCTACACCTTC. Translating gives CASSQTGTNYGYTF.

The V and J genes are TRBV7-9 and TRBJ2-2; TRBD1 aligns across 8 bases. V shed 5 bases, J shed 4 bases, and the junction held 6 bases outside the gene matches. The CDR3 totals 15 residues. CDR1 and CDR2 (germline): SEHNR, FQNEAQ (reference sequence). The CDR3 loop is CASSRTGILTGELFF. The DNA of the CDR3 is TGTGCCAGCAGCAGGACAGGGATCCTCACCGGGGAGCTGTTTTTT. Combining the CDR3 with reference TRBV7-9 and TRBJ2-2 gives the whole variable domain DTGVSQNPRHKITKRGQNVTFRCDPISEHNRLYWYRQTLGQGPEFLTYFQNEAQLEKSRLLSDRFSAERPKGSFSTLEIQRTEQGDSAMYLCASSRTGILTGELFFGEGSRLTVL.

This clonotype was observed a few times. V gene TRBV12-3 or TRBV12-4 combines with J gene TRBJ2-7; unclear D gene. CDR3 length: 11 residues. With 3 bases removed from V and 5 bases from J, the gap between germline ends came to 5 bases. CDR3 sequence (DNA): TGTGCCAGCAGTTTGATCGACGAGCAGTACTTC. Its protein is CASSLIDEQYF.

A few counts support this clonotype. The gene calls are TRBV29-1 and TRBJ1-2; possible D gene TRBD1, 5 bases. The CDR3 is made up of 12 amino acids. Germline V CDR1 and CDR2: SQVTM, ANQGSEA. The V end was cut by 8 bases, the J end by 3 bases, with 13 bases between. CDR3 region: CSTGSGDYGYTF. CDR3 in DNA: TGCAGCACAGGATCCGGGGACTATGGCTACACCTTC. The whole variable domain, remainder taken from reference TRBV29-1 and TRBJ1-2, is SAVISQKPSRDICQRGTSLTIQCQVDSQVTMMFWYRQQPGQSLTLIATANQGSEATYESGFVIDKFPISRPNLTFSTLTVSNMSPEDSSIYLCSTGSGDYGYTFGSGTRLTVV.

This clonotype was detected many times. DNA for the CDR3: TGTGCCAGCAGCTTTGGCGGGGCCTACAATGAGCAGTTCTTC. Amino acid sequence: CASSFGGAYNEQFF. V and J are TRBV27 and TRBJ2-1; tentatively, D is TRBD2 (6 bases). The CDR3 is 14 residues long. The V gene's germline CDR1 is MNHEY and CDR2 SMNVEV (reference sequence). With 6 bases removed from V and 2 bases from J, the gap between germline ends came to 11 bases.